A selection of T cell receptor beta chains follows, all from one sample in a study of cytomegalovirus exposure and HLA in healthy donors. Libraries were prepared by immunoSEQ multiplex PCR; TCRdb keeps only in-frame clonotypes and omits some of them. The sample yields approximately 59,000 clones, over 90% seen once. The material sequenced was PBMCs. These receptors came from a man between 18 and 35 years old in good health and CMV-seropositive. Each CDR3 is given with its conserved first and last residue. The D gene is left open where the match is weak. The listing skips clone size in some rows; elsewhere it reads once, few, many or a size class.

TRBD1	17	TRBJ1-4	-	TRBV28	CASSTIYLDRGREKLFF	TGTGCCAGCAGTACAATCTATCTGGACAGGGGGCGCGAAAAACTGTTTTTT
-	14	TRBJ2-1	-	TRBV28	CASSSDYLRYEQFF	TGTGCCAGCAGTTCCGACTACCTTAGGTATGAGCAGTTCTTC
-	14	TRBJ1-5	-	TRBV7-9	CASSGLDGNQPQHF	TGTGCCAGCAGCGGACTAGATGGCAATCAGCCCCAGCATTTT
TRBD1	16	TRBJ1-5	-	TRBV27	CASSSIGTGPYQPQHF	TGTGCCAGCAGTTCTATCGGGACAGGGCCGTATCAGCCCCAGCATTTT
-	13	TRBJ1-2	-	TRBV30	CAWSIGAGGGYTF	TGTGCCTGGAGTATAGGGGCCGGGGGGGGCTACACCTTC
-	16	TRBJ2-7	once	TRBV2	CASSKSGTLASYEQYF	TGTGCCAGCAGTAAATCCGGGACATTGGCTTCCTACGAGCAGTACTTC
TRBD2	14	TRBJ2-7	once	TRBV27	CASSLAGGPYEQYF	TGTGCCAGCAGTTTAGCGGGAGGGCCCTACGAGCAGTACTTC
-	15	TRBJ2-5	-	TRBV5-1	CASSTRDSRTETQYF	TGCGCCAGCAGTACTCGGGACTCACGAACGGAGACCCAGTACTTC
-	15	TRBJ2-5	few	TRBV19	CASSIDPTVRETQYF	TGTGCCAGTAGTATAGACCCCACAGTCCGGGAGACCCAGTACTTC
-	14	TRBJ2-3	few	TRBV5-1	CASSFRAFTDTQYF	TGCGCCAGCAGCTTTCGAGCGTTCACAGATACGCAGTATTTT
TRBD1	14	TRBJ2-5	-	TRBV4-1	CASSPGGRGETQYF	TGCGCCAGCAGCCCAGGGGGTCGAGGAGAGACCCAGTACTTC
-	13	TRBJ2-7	-	TRBV29-1	CSVGRGRPSEQYF	TGCAGCGTTGGGAGGGGGCGACCCTCCGAGCAGTACTTC
-	15	TRBJ2-4	-	TRBV6-5	CASSYSRQGGNIQYF	TGTGCCAGCAGTTACTCCCGACAGGGAGGAAACATTCAGTACTTC
-	14	TRBJ2-7	-	TRBV2	CASSDQTGAYEQYF	TGTGCCAGCAGTGACCAGACAGGAGCCTACGAGCAGTACTTC
-	14	TRBJ2-2	-	TRBV27	CASSSVGGNGELFF	TGTGCCAGCAGTTCGGTAGGGGGAAACGGGGAGCTGTTTTTT
-	12	TRBJ1-2	-	TRBV15	CATSERDYGYTF	TGTGCCACCAGCGAGAGGGACTATGGCTACACCTTC
-	11	TRBJ2-1	-	TRBV6-6	CASEMLHEQFF	TGTGCCAGCGAGATGCTACATGAGCAGTTCTTC